Detailed here is one T cell receptor beta chain. Its antigen remains unidentified. This entry comes from a study of shared clonotypes between healthy human individuals. Study-level background: A donor's plate count was three for CD4 naive and three for CD4 memory; CD8 naive had two and CD8 memory one. Overall study results and limits: The generation probabilities recorded for non-shared clonotypes fell below those of clonotypes shared by all four donors.

Deep-level assay runs were performed. The table came from immunoSEQ multiplex PCR; TCRdb's copy has only in-frame clones and leaves some out. Among some 2,500,000 clones, approximately 93% were seen once, and the ten largest hold roughly 0.39%. The sample was naive CD4+ T cells from PBMCs. The subset: CD45RA+ positively selected. This TCR was recovered from a man younger than 30 in good health. Some clones in this sample may be carry-over from other donors' samples.

The CDR3, as DNA: TGTGCCAGCAGCCCATCGGGACTAGCGGGAGTGTGGCAGTACTTC. Amino acid sequence: CASSPSGLAGVWQYF. The gene calls are TRBV7-9 and TRBJ2-7, with 14 nucleotides matching TRBD2. Germline values: CDR1 SEHNR, CDR2 FQNEAQ (reference sequence). The V and J ends lost 5 bases and 9 bases, in that order; junction bases with no gene match: 9. This CDR3 region has 15 residues. Full variable domain (rest looked up from reference TRBV7-9 and TRBJ2-7): DTGVSQNPRHKITKRGQNVTFRCDPISEHNRLYWYRQTLGQGPEFLTYFQNEAQLEKSRLLSDRFSAERPKGSFSTLEIQRTEQGDSAMYLCASSPSGLAGVWQYFGPGTRLTVT.